These T cell receptor beta chains were read from a single sample in a study of OX40 agonist ivuxolimab in advanced cancers. Assay used: immunoSEQ multiplex PCR; TCRdb lists only in-frame clones, some missing. The sample consists of some 80,000 clones, around 94% of them appearing once. Sequences were derived from CD4+ or CD8+ T cells sorted from blood, sampled in a trial of the OX40 agonist ivuxolimab. The receptor set was obtained from an adult with an advanced solid tumor such as melanoma, head and neck, liver or kidney cancer. Each CDR3 is given with its conserved first and last residue. D genes are given only for firm matches. A clone size is listed for some rows: how often the clone was seen (once, few, many), or a class if it is expanded.

d_gene	v_gene	j_gene	abundance	CDR3nt	CDR3aa
NA	TRBV7-2	TRBJ1-5	NA	TGTGCCAGCAGCGCCCCAGGGAGGGGGAATCAGCCCCAGCATTTT	CASSAPGRGNQPQHF
NA	TRBV7-3	TRBJ2-3	NA	TGTGCCAGCAGCTTAAGGCCCCCATTAGCGGTACCCCACACAGATACGCAGTATTTT	CASSLRPPLAVPHTDTQYF
NA	TRBV6-1	TRBJ2-7	NA	TGTGCCAGCAGGGGGCGGACTTTTCCCTACGAGCAGTACTTC	CASRGRTFPYEQYF
TRBD2	TRBV5-6	TRBJ2-1	NA	TGTGCCAGCAGTTCGACTAGCGGGAGTGGGGCCTCCTACAATGAGCAGTTCTTC	CASSSTSGSGASYNEQFF
NA	TRBV30	TRBJ1-1	NA	TGTGCCTGGAGTCGCAATATGAACACTGAAGCTTTCTTT	CAWSRNMNTEAFF
NA	TRBV7-2	TRBJ2-5	NA	TGTGCCAGCAGCCCTCAGGGGGGGCCAGAGACCCAGTACTTC	CASSPQGGPETQYF
TRBD2	TRBV7-2	TRBJ2-3	NA	TGTGCCAGCAGCCGGGCCTCTAGCGGGAGGGCGGGAGATACGCAGTATTTT	CASSRASSGRAGDTQYF
TRBD2	TRBV30	TRBJ2-6	once	TGTGCCTGGAGTGTGGTATGGGGTCTAGCGGGAGATTGGCCTGGGGCCAACGTCCTGACTTTC	CAWSVVWGLAGDWPGANVLTF
NA	TRBV28	TRBJ2-7	NA	TGTGCCAGCAGGGCGAGCAGGTACGAGCAGTACTTC	CASRASRYEQYF
NA	TRBV28	TRBJ2-7	NA	TGTGCCAGCAGCTCGGGACTGAACTACGAGCAGTACTTC	CASSSGLNYEQYF
TRBD1	TRBV6-5	TRBJ2-4	NA	TGTGCCAGCAGCTATAACAGGGGAACCAAAAACATTCAGTACTTC	CASSYNRGTKNIQYF
NA	TRBV11-2	TRBJ2-3	NA	TGTGCCAGCAGCTTAGCGGGAGCGGAAGATACGCAGTATTTT	CASSLAGAEDTQYF
TRBD2	TRBV5-4	TRBJ2-3	NA	TGTGCCAGCAGCACCCCGAGGACTAGCGACGATACGCAGTATTTT	CASSTPRTSDDTQYF
NA	TRBV7-8	TRBJ2-5	NA	TGTGCCAGCAGCTTAGTTGGCAGGGACGGGGAGACCCAGTACTTC	CASSLVGRDGETQYF
NA	TRBV7-3	TRBJ2-6	NA	TGTGCCAGCAGCTCCAGGGAGGCTGGGGCCAACGTCCTGACTTTC	CASSSREAGANVLTF
TRBD2	TRBV7-6	TRBJ2-3	few	TGTGCCAGCACCTCGGGAGGGGCCACAGATACGCAGTATTTT	CASTSGGATDTQYF
TRBD2	TRBV7-2	TRBJ2-1	NA	TGTGCCAGCAGCTTAGCCCCGACTAGCGGGAGGGGCAATGAGCAGTTCTTC	CASSLAPTSGRGNEQFF
TRBD1	TRBV7-9	TRBJ2-1	NA	TGTGCCAGCCGATTTGGGACAGCTTACAATGAGCAGTTCTTC	CASRFGTAYNEQFF
NA	TRBV19	TRBJ2-1	NA	TGTGCCAGTAGTACCCTTCGACAGTCCAGCTCCTACAATGAGCAGTTCTTC	CASSTLRQSSSYNEQFF
NA	TRBV28	TRBJ1-4	NA	TGTGCCAGCAGTTTACGTGAAAAACTGTTTTTT	CASSLREKLFF
NA	TRBV5-1	TRBJ1-5	NA	TGCGCCAGCAGCCCGGTAGGTCAGTTAAGCAATCAGCCCCAGCATTTT	CASSPVGQLSNQPQHF
NA	TRBV7-2	TRBJ2-7	NA	TGTGCCAGCAGCGAGGTACAGGCATACGAGCAGTACTTC	CASSEVQAYEQYF
TRBD1	TRBV6-5	TRBJ2-7	once	TGTGCCAGCAGCAAAACAGGGGACCGAGCCTACGAGCAGTACTTC	CASSKTGDRAYEQYF
NA	TRBV6-1	TRBJ1-5	NA	TGTGCCAGCACTCTAAGGAGCAGAAGCAATCAGCCCCAGCATTTT	CASTLRSRSNQPQHF
TRBD2	TRBV5-1	TRBJ2-7	NA	TGCGCCAGCAGCTTTGGGAGACTAGCGGGAGAGGAGCAGTACTTC	CASSFGRLAGEEQYF
NA	TRBV28	TRBJ1-3	NA	TGTGCCAGCAGTCCCCGAGAAGCACGGTTTGGAAACACCATATATTTT	CASSPREARFGNTIYF
NA	TRBV11-3	TRBJ2-3	NA	TGTGCCAGCAGCTCCAGGGGGGAAGATACGCAGTATTTT	CASSSRGEDTQYF
NA	TRBV25-1	TRBJ1-5	NA	TGTGCCAGCAGTGAATCTATTGTGGGGAATCAGCCCCAGCATTTT	CASSESIVGNQPQHF
TRBD1	TRBV11-2	TRBJ2-7	NA	TGTGCCAGCAGCTTGCTGAGGGGACAGGGGGCCTCCGAGCAGTACTTC	CASSLLRGQGASEQYF
NA	TRBV7-3	TRBJ1-5	NA	TGTGCCAGCAGCTTAGGGCGGGGACAGCCCCAGCATTTT	CASSLGRGQPQHF
NA	TRBV7-2	TRBJ2-7	NA	TGTGCCAGCAGCTCCCGCCCCGGGGGCGAGCAGTACTTC	CASSSRPGGEQYF
NA	TRBV2	TRBJ1-2	once	TGTGCCAGCAGCCGTACTCCAAACTATGGCTACACCTTC	CASSRTPNYGYTF
NA	TRBV28	TRBJ1-4	NA	TGTGCCAGCAGGAACAGGGAGGGTGAAAAACTGTTTTTT	CASRNREGEKLFF
NA	TRBV5-1	TRBJ1-4	NA	TGCGCCAGCAGCTTGGCCTACGACGTAACTAATGAAAAACTGTTTTTT	CASSLAYDVTNEKLFF
NA	TRBV19	TRBJ2-3	NA	TGTGCCAGTAGTATAGATTACGGCGGGATTAGGTATTTT	CASSIDYGGIRYF
NA	TRBV7-2	TRBJ1-1	NA	TGTGCCAGCAGCAAATCTCGTACAGGGAAGGCGGCTTTCTTT	CASSKSRTGKAAFF
NA	TRBV5-1	TRBJ1-4	NA	TGCGCCAGCAGCTTGCTGGGGGCGCATGAAAAACTGTTTTTT	CASSLLGAHEKLFF
NA	TRBV19	TRBJ1-5	NA	TGTGCCAGTATGCAGGGATACAATCAGCCCCAGCATTTT	CASMQGYNQPQHF
NA	TRBV27	TRBJ1-4	once	TGTGCCTCCGCCAGACAGCTTAATGAAAAACTGTTTTTT	CASARQLNEKLFF
NA	TRBV9	TRBJ2-2	NA	TGTGCCAGCAGCCTAGACTTGACCGGGGAGCTGTTTTTT	CASSLDLTGELFF
NA	TRBV6-5	TRBJ2-2	NA	TGTGCCAGCAGTTACGGCGGGGCTAGGACCGGGGAGCTGTTTTTT	CASSYGGARTGELFF
NA	TRBV4-2	TRBJ1-4	once	TGTGCCAGCAGCCAAGATCGTGGGAGGGAACTGTTTTTT	CASSQDRGRELFF
NA	TRBV5-1	TRBJ2-7	NA	TGCGCCAGCAGCTTGAAGAGCGCTTTGAGTAGAGACGAGCAGTACTTC	CASSLKSALSRDEQYF
NA	TRBV28	TRBJ1-4	NA	TGTGCCTCGAAACCCGGTGGGGTGGCTTATGAAAAACTGTTTTTT	CASKPGGVAYEKLFF
NA	TRBV11-3	TRBJ2-1	NA	TGTGCCAGCAGCCCCGGAGACACGAGCTTCGATGAGCAGTTCTTC	CASSPGDTSFDEQFF
NA	TRBV11-3	TRBJ1-5	NA	TGTGCCAGCAGCTTAGACACGACAAGTGCCCAGCATTTT	CASSLDTTSAQHF
TRBD1	TRBV7-9	TRBJ1-5	NA	TGTGCCAGCAGCCGGGACAGCACCTCGGGCAATCAGCCCCAGCATTTT	CASSRDSTSGNQPQHF
TRBD2	TRBV11-1	TRBJ2-3	NA	TGTGCCAGCAGCACGTCGGGAGGACAAACAGATACGCAGTATTTT	CASSTSGGQTDTQYF
TRBD1	TRBV2	TRBJ2-2	NA	TGTGCCAGCAGTGTAAAGGGGGCGAACGGGGAGCTGTTTTTT	CASSVKGANGELFF
TRBD1	TRBV27	TRBJ2-2	NA	TGTGCCAGCGCCACAAGAGTGACAGGGCGTAACACCGGGGAGCTGTTTTTT	CASATRVTGRNTGELFF